These 29 T cell receptor beta chains originate from one sample sequenced in a study of blood T cells in healthy people across ages. Then a second PCR, running about 6 to 12 cycles, was carried out with a sample-barcoded 5' primer and a J-beta primer mix. MiXCR, run by TCRdb on the 5' RACE reads, gives a single entry per CDR3 protein. Counted here are hundreds of thousands of distinct CDR3 sequences, 25% to 30% occurring once; the ten biggest clones make up 17%. The source material was blood. The receptor set was obtained from a woman of 80 years or more in good health.

The table lists this clonotype with a few counts. V usage is TRBV7-2 and J usage is TRBJ2-2; tentatively, D is TRBD2 (7 bases). The length of the CDR3 is 15 residues. Germline CDR1 reads SGHTA; CDR2 reads FQGNSA. Trimming shortened V by 1 base and J by 7 bases, and 13 bases separated the two germline ends. The DNA for the CDR3 is TGTGCCAGCAGCTTAGAAGGGGGGGCTGGCGGGGAGCTGTTTTTT. It is translated as CASSLEGGAGGELFF.

This clonotype was observed many times. The chain carries TRBV5-1 and TRBJ2-3; D is perhaps TRBD2 (6 bases). The CDR3 runs 16 residues. The V and J ends lost 3 bases and 1 base respectively, with 15 bases between them. Germline V CDR1 and CDR2: SGHRS, YFSETQ. The CDR3 DNA reads TGCGCCAGCAGCTCGGAGGGAACTAGGGGCACAGATACGCAGTATTTT. Translation: CASSSEGTRGTDTQYF. Drawing the rest from reference TRBV5-1 and TRBJ2-3, the complete variable domain is KAGVTQTPRYLIKTRGQQVTLSCSPISGHRSVSWYQQTPGQGLQFLFEYFSETQRNKGNFPGRFSGRQFSNSRSEMNVSTLELGDSALYLCASSSEGTRGTDTQYFGPGTRLTVL.

Concerning this clonotype: A much larger clone differs from this one at a single base, so this may be a read error. This chain joins TRBV7-2 and TRBJ2-3; TRBD2 might be the D (7 bases). The CDR3 runs to 16 residues. CDR1 is SGHTA, CDR2 FQGNSA, per germline. The CDR3 coding sequence is TGTGCCTGCAGCCTTCGCCGGGGGGCTAGCACAGATACGCAGTATTTT. This codes for CACSLRRGASTDTQYF.

This clonotype was found many times. The rearrangement uses TRBV20-1 and TRBJ2-3; tentative D call: TRBD2 (5 bases). Germline assignment: CDR1 DFQATT and CDR2 SNEGSKA (reference sequence). Trimming removed 7 bases at V and 6 bases at J, with 14 bases between. This CDR3 region has 12 residues. The CDR3 region is CSVETRGDTQYF. CDR3 nucleotides: TGCAGTGTGGAAACCCGAGGGGATACGCAGTATTTT.

This rearrangement joins TRBV11-2 to TRBJ1-1; perhaps TRBD1 as D (6 bases). In germline, CDR1 is SGHAT, CDR2 FQNNGV. V was clipped by 5 bases and J by 4 bases, with 20 bases between them. This CDR3 is 16 amino acids long. CDR3 nucleotides: TGTGCCAGCAGCGCCACGTGGATGGGGGGCGGCACTGAAGCTTTCTTT. Translating gives CASSATWMGGGTEAFF. Using reference TRBV11-2 and TRBJ1-1 for the parts outside the CDR3, the full variable domain is EAGVAQSPRYKIIEKRQSVAFWCNPISGHATLYWYQQILGQGPKLLIQFQNNGVVDDSQLPKDRFSAERLKGVDSTLKIQPAKLEDSAVYLCASSATWMGGGTEAFFGQGTRLTVV.

In this sample, this clonotype turned up a few times. This rearrangement joins TRBV14 to TRBJ2-7; D not certain. The CDR3 runs 13 residues. Germline V gene lookup returns CDR1 SGHDN and CDR2 FVKESK. V was cut by 2 bases and J by 3 bases, with 8 bases left in between. The CDR3 region is CASSQQTYYEQYF. CDR3 DNA: TGTGCCAGCAGCCAACAAACATACTACGAGCAGTACTTC.

In its sample, this clonotype was seen many times. This sequence joins TRBV6-2 or TRBV6-3 and TRBJ2-5; maybe TRBD1 (5 bases). The V gene's germline CDR1 is MNHEY and CDR2 SVGEGT. V was shortened by 2 bases and J by 4 bases, with 11 bases between the two germline ends. The CDR3 runs to 14 residues. This CDR3 reads CASSYGIGAETQYF. The CDR3 DNA reads as TGTGCCAGCAGTTACGGGATAGGGGCAGAGACCCAGTACTTC.

Many counts were recorded for this clonotype. The genes are TRBV11-3 and TRBJ2-5, with D possibly TRBD2 on 6 matching bases. Per germline, CDR1 SGHNT and CDR2 YENEEA. The CDR3 runs to 14 residues. Trimming cost V 2 bases and J 4 bases, with 11 bases left between them. CDR3 in DNA: TGTGCCAGCAGCTTACCCCGGGGGAGAGAGACCCAGTACTTC. Translation gives CASSLPRGRETQYF.

This clonotype was found many times. The CDR3 region is CASSTGVREQYF. The CDR3 DNA sequence: TGTGCCAGCAGCACGGGGGTGCGCGAGCAGTACTTC. V usage is TRBV7-9 and J usage is TRBJ2-7; D is perhaps TRBD2 (6 bases). V dropped 5 bases and J dropped 6 bases, with 11 bases sitting between them. CDR3 size: 12 residues. CDR1 is SEHNR, CDR2 FQNEAQ, per germline (reference sequence).

This clonotype was seen repeatedly, ten times or more. The genes are TRBV6-2 or TRBV6-3 and TRBJ1-5, with TRBD1 identical over 9 bases. CDR1 is MNHEY and CDR2 is SVGEGT in the germline V gene. Unmatched junction bases numbered 10, after V lost 6 bases and J lost 4 bases. This CDR3 contains 16 residues. The CDR3 region is CASSHPKDRGNQPQHF. CDR3 DNA sequence: TGTGCCAGCAGCCACCCCAAAGACAGGGGGAATCAGCCCCAGCATTTT.

This clonotype has at least ten counts. V gene TRBV6-2 or TRBV6-3 combines with J gene TRBJ2-1, with 7 bases matching TRBD2. The germline CDR1 and CDR2 sequences are MNHEY and SVGEGT. With V trimmed by 8 bases and J by 5 bases, 9 bases remained unmatched. The CDR3 is made up of 14 amino acids. CDR3 amino acids: CASAWGGGHNEQFF. The CDR3 coding sequence is TGTGCCAGCGCCTGGGGCGGGGGACACAATGAGCAGTTCTTC.

The chain is built from TRBV7-3 and TRBJ2-3; unclear D gene. Germline loops: CDR1 SGHTA, CDR2 FQGTGA. Between the trimmed V and J ends, which lost 5 bases and 2 bases, there was a span of 14 bases. The CDR3 covers 15 residues. In DNA, the CDR3 is TGTGCCAGCAGCCTTGTCGGAGACCTCACAGATACGCAGTATTTT. Its protein product is CASSLVGDLTDTQYF. Variable domain in full (rest from reference TRBV7-3 and TRBJ2-3): GAGVSQTPSNKVTEKGKYVELRCDPISGHTALYWYRQSLGQGPEFLIYFQGTGAADDSGLPNDRFFAVRPEGSVSTLKIQRTERGDSAVYLCASSLVGDLTDTQYFGPGTRLTVL.

This clonotype occurred many times. This sequence joins TRBV2 and TRBJ2-5, with D possibly being TRBD2 (5 bases). V dropped 4 bases and J dropped 5 bases, with 5 bases sitting between them. In germline, CDR1 is SNHLY, CDR2 FYNNEI. This CDR3 is 11 amino acids long. The DNA for the CDR3 is TGTGCCAGCAGTGGGGAGGAGACCCAGTACTTC. Its protein product is CASSGEETQYF. Together with reference TRBV2 and TRBJ2-5, the CDR3 gives the full variable domain: EPEVTQTPSHQVTQMGQEVILRCVPISNHLYFYWYRQILGQKVEFLVSFYNNEISEKSEIFDDQFSVERPDGSNFTLKIRSTKLEDSAMYFCASSGEETQYFGPGTRLLVL.

This clonotype was found once. With a much larger clone just one base away, this may be a read error. The genes are TRBV27 and TRBJ2-7; TRBD1 agrees at 12 bases. After removal of 5 bases from V and 5 bases from J, the junction contained 16 bases not matched to a gene. The CDR3 is made up of 18 amino acids. Per the germline V gene, CDR1 is MNHEY and CDR2 is SMNVEV (reference sequence). The DNA of the CDR3 is TGTGCCAGCAGTCTCACCGGGGACAGGGGGCGCGCAAGGGACGAGCAGTACTTC. Its translation is CASSLTGDRGRARDEQYF.

The chain carries TRBV9 and TRBJ1-2, with D uncertain. The CDR3 runs to 14 residues. V was pared by 0 bases and J by 3 bases, with 9 bases between. Germline CDR1 is SGDLS and CDR2 is YYNGEE. The CDR3 nucleotides read TGTGCCAGCAGCGTAGATGCGATACACTATGGCTACACCTTC. This encodes CASSVDAIHYGYTF.

The table lists this clonotype with many counts. The V call is TRBV11-2, the J call TRBJ2-1; a weak D match, TRBD2 (5 bases). There are 11 residues in the CDR3. Per germline, CDR1 SGHAT and CDR2 FQNNGV. V was trimmed by 1 base and J by 13 bases, leaving 8 bases between them. CDR3 nucleotide sequence: TGTGCCAGCAGCTTAGTCGGGGTTCAGTTCTTC. Protein: CASSLVGVQFF.

The V and J genes are TRBV6-6 and TRBJ1-5, with 11 bases aligning to TRBD1. The CDR3 contains 17 residues. The J segment lost 5 bases and the V segment lost 2 bases, leaving 8 bases of the junction unmatched. Per the germline V gene, CDR1 is MNHNY and CDR2 is SVGAGI (reference sequence). The DNA of the CDR3 is TGTGCCAGCAGTTACATCTGGACAGGGGGCACTCATCAGCCCCAGCATTTT. Translated, it gives CASSYIWTGGTHQPQHF.

Comment on this clonotype: Since a much larger clone is just one base distant, this may be a read error. The V call is TRBV5-6, the J call TRBJ2-4; D is uncertain. Deletions cut 6 bases from V and 0 bases from J, with 13 bases between. Germline CDR1 SGHDT, CDR2 YYEEEE. The CDR3 runs 15 residues. As DNA, the CDR3 is TGTGCCAGCAACTTCATGTATCTAGCCAAAAACATTCAGTACTTC. Translated, it gives CASNFMYLAKNIQYF.

This rearrangement joins TRBV10-2 to TRBJ2-1; 16 bases are a match to TRBD2. With V trimmed by 6 bases and J by 10 bases, 6 bases remained unmatched. The CDR3 has 15 amino acids. Germline lookup yields CDR1 WSHSY and CDR2 SAAADI. CDR3 DNA sequence: TGCGCCAGCAGCCCTCCGGGACTAGCGGGGGGGGAGCAGTTCTTC. Residues: CASSPPGLAGGEQFF.

Turning to this clonotype: One base away lies a much larger clone, so this may be a sequencing read error. The rearrangement uses TRBV3-1 and TRBJ2-1, with 10 nucleotides matching TRBD1. CDR1 LGHDT and CDR2 YNNKEL come from the germline V gene (reference sequence). The CDR3 covers 13 residues. CDR3: CANSQDTGTGAFF. The CDR3 DNA reads as TGTGCCAACAGCCAAGATACCGGGACAGGGGCGTTCTTC.

This clonotype was recorded a few times. V and J are TRBV24-1 and TRBJ1-5; 8 bases align to TRBD1. Germline V CDR1 and CDR2: KGHDR, SFDVKD. The V and J ends lost 4 bases and 3 bases, in that order; junction bases with no gene match: 7. The length of the CDR3 is 16 residues. CDR3 sequence (DNA): TGTGCCACCAGTGACCCTGGACAGGGATTCAATCAGCCCCAGCATTTT. Its protein product is CATSDPGQGFNQPQHF.

This clonotype showed up just a few times. The chain combines TRBV9 with TRBJ2-1; D tentatively reads TRBD1 or TRBD2 (5 bases each). CDR1 is SGDLS, CDR2 YYNGEE, per germline. CDR3 length equals 14 residues. Trimming stripped 0 bases from V and 9 bases from J, with 13 bases between. The CDR3 loop is CASSVGQGEGEQFF. Here the CDR3 DNA reads TGTGCCAGCAGCGTAGGGCAGGGAGAGGGTGAGCAGTTCTTC.

This clonotype was picked up many times. The chain recombines TRBV6-2 or TRBV6-3 with TRBJ2-7; 9 bases are shared with TRBD1. Trimming removed 6 bases from V and 0 bases from J; junction bases left unmatched: 9. The CDR3 loop spans 16 amino acids. Germline values: CDR1 MNHEY, CDR2 SVGEGT. The CDR3 DNA follows: TGTGCCAGCAGGGGGACAGGGACTTTAAGCTCCTACGAGCAGTACTTC. Translation gives CASRGTGTLSSYEQYF.

Comments on this clonotype: This may come from a read error, since a much larger clone is one base off. The chain carries TRBV7-9 and TRBJ2-1, with D hard to call. The ends were cut back, 5 bases at V and 0 bases at J, with 11 bases in the middle. CDR3 length equals 15 residues. Germline-derived CDR1 and CDR2 are SEHNR and FQNEAQ (reference sequence). The CDR3 sequence: CASSVTINSYNEQFF. The CDR3 coding sequence is TGTGCCAGCAGCGTAACAATAAACTCCTACAATGAGCAGTTCTTC.

This clonotype was detected many times. V gene TRBV7-9 combines with J gene TRBJ2-7; D is ambiguous. Germline values: CDR1 SEHNR, CDR2 FQNEAQ (reference sequence). The CDR3 is 14 amino acids. V was pared by 4 bases and J by 1 base, with 11 bases between. The CDR3 region is CASSSSKGSYEQYF. The CDR3 DNA reads TGTGCCAGCAGCTCATCCAAGGGATCCTACGAGCAGTACTTC.

This clonotype appeared many times. The rearrangement links TRBV20-1 to TRBJ2-7, with TRBD1 identical over 8 bases. The junction had 13 bases not matched to a gene; V was cut back by 4 bases and J by 2 bases. The CDR3 has 16 amino acids. Germline CDR1 is DFQATT and CDR2 is SNEGSKA (reference sequence). The CDR3 region has the DNA TGCAGTGCTATCTACTCTCGAGACAGGGGCACCTACGAGCAGTACTTC. It yields the protein CSAIYSRDRGTYEQYF.

This clonotype was observed a few times. The V and J genes are TRBV12-3 or TRBV12-4 and TRBJ1-1, with D unclear. The CDR3 runs to 13 residues. Trimming cost V 6 bases and J 4 bases, with 12 bases left between them. Written as DNA, the CDR3 is TGTGCCAGCAGCACAAGGACCCTCACTGAAGCTTTCTTT. Translated: CASSTRTLTEAFF.

On this clonotype: Since a much larger clone is just one base distant, this may be a read error. This chain links TRBV30 with TRBJ2-5, with D perhaps TRBD2 (5 bases). This CDR3 region has 12 residues. V lost 1 base to trimming and J lost 7 bases, with 10 bases between them. Looked up from germline, CDR1 is GTSNPN and CDR2 is SVGIG (reference sequence). The CDR3 loop is CAWSGGWGTQYF. The DNA of the CDR3 is TGTGCCTGGAGTGGCGGGTGGGGGACCCAGTACTTC.

Only a few counts were recorded for this clonotype. V usage is TRBV20-1 and J usage is TRBJ2-1; D is undetermined. The CDR3 runs to 14 residues. V lost 5 bases, J lost 4 bases, and 15 bases lay in between. The germline CDR1 and CDR2 sequences are DFQATT and SNEGSKA (reference sequence). CDR3 DNA: TGCAGTGCTCATTGGGGTACAGCTTACAATGAGCAGTTCTTC. It codes for CSAHWGTAYNEQFF.